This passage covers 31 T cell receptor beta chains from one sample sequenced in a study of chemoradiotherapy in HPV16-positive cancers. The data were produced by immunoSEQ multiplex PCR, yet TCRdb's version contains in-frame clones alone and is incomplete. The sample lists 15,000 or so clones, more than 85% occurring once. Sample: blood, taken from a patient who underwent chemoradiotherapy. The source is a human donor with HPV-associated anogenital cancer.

The CDR3 DNA sequence: TGTGCCAGCAGCTCCACTATGGGGTTCGAGCAGTACTTC. It specifies CASSSTMGFEQYF. The chain links TRBV5-6 to TRBJ2-7, with unresolved D. Germline V CDR1 and CDR2: SGHDT, YYEEEE. The CDR3 sequence is 13 residues long. Trimming stripped 3 bases from V and 6 bases from J, with 13 bases between.

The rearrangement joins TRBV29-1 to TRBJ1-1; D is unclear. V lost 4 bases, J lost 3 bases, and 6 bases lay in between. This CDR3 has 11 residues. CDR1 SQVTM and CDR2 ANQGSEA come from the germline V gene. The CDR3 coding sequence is TGCAGCGTTGTAACAGACACTGAAGCTTTCTTT. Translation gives CSVVTDTEAFF.

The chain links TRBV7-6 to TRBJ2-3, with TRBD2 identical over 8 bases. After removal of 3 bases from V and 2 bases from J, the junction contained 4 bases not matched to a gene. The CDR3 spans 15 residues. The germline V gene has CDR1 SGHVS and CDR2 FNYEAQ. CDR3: CASSFVAGNTDTQYF. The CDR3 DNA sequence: TGTGCCAGCAGCTTCGTAGCGGGGAACACAGATACGCAGTATTTT. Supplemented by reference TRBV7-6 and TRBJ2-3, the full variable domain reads GAGVSQSPRYKVTKRGQDVALRCDPISGHVSLYWYRQALGQGPEFLTYFNYEAQQDKSGLPNDRFSAERPEGSISTLTIQRTEQRDSAMYRCASSFVAGNTDTQYFGPGTRLTVL.

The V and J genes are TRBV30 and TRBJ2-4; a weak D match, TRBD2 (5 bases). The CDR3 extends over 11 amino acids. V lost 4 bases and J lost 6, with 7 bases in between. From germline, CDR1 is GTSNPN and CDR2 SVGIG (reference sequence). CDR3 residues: CAWTLANIQYF. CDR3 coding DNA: TGTGCCTGGACGCTAGCAAACATTCAGTACTTC.

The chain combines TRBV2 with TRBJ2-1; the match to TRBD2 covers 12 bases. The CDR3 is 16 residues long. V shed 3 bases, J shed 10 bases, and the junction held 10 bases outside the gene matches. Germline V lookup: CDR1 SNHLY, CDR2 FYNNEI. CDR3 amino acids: CASSDIPSGGALEQFF. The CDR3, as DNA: TGTGCCAGCAGTGATATTCCTAGCGGGGGGGCCCTAGAGCAGTTCTTC.

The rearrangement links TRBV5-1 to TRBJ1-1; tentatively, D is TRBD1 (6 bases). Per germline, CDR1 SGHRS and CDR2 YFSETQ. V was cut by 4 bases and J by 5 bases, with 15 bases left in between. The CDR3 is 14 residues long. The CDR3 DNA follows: TGCGCCAGCAGCCGAGTTACAGGGTTGACTGAAGCTTTCTTT. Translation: CASSRVTGLTEAFF.

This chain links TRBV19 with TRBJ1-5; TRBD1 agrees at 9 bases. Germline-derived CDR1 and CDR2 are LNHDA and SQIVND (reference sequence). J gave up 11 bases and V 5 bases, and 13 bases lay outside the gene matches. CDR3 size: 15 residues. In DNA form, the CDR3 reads TGTGCCAGTAGTGAGAACCTCCGGACAGGGGAAACCCAGCATTTT. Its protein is CASSENLRTGETQHF.

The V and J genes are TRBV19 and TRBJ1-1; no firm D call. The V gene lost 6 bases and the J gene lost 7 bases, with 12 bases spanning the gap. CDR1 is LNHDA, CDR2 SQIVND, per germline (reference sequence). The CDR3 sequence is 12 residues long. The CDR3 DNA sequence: TGTGCCAGTAGGCCCGGGTGGGGTGAAGCTTTCTTT. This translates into CASRPGWGEAFF.

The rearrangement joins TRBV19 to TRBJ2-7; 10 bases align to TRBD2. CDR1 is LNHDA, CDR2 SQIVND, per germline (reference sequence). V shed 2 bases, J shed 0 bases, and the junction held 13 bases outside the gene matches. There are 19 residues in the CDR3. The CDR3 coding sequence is TGTGCCAGTAGTATAAGGGCGGATTTAGCGGGGGGAATCTCCTACGAGCAGTACGTC. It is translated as CASSIRADLAGGISYEQYV.

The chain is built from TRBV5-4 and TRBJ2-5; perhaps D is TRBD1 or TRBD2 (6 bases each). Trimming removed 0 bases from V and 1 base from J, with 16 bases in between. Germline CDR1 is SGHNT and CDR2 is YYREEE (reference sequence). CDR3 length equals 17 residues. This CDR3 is CASSLGPLGGSQETQYF. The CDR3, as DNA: TGTGCCAGCAGCTTGGGGCCTCTAGGGGGGAGCCAAGAGACCCAGTACTTC.

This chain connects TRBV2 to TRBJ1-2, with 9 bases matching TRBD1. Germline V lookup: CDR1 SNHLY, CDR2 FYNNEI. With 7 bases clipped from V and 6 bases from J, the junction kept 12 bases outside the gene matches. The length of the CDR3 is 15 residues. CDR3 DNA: TGTGCCAGCACCCCATCCGGGACAGGGATAAATGGCTACACCTTC. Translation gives CASTPSGTGINGYTF.

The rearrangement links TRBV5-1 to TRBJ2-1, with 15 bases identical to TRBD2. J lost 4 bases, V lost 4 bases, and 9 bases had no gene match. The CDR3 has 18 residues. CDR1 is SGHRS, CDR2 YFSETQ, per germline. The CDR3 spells CASSVIPGLAGGYNEQFF. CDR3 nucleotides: TGCGCCAGCAGCGTTATACCGGGACTAGCGGGGGGATACAATGAGCAGTTCTTC.

The CDR3 nucleotides are TGTGCCAGCAGAGCGGACAGGGGGCACACTGAAGCTTTCTTT. The encoded protein is CASRADRGHTEAFF. The V gene is TRBV6-5, the J gene TRBJ1-1; 11 nucleotides agree with TRBD1. The V segment lost 6 bases and the J segment 3 bases; nucleotides outside the gene matches: 3. The CDR3 has 14 residues. Germline V gene data show CDR1 as MNHEY and CDR2 as SVGAGI.

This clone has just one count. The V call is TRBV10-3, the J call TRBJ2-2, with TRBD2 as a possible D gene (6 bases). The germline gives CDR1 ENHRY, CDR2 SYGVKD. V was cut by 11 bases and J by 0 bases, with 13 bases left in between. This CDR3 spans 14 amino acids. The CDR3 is CAVPSASNTGELFF. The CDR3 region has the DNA TGTGCCGTGCCTAGCGCCTCGAACACCGGGGAGCTGTTTTTT.

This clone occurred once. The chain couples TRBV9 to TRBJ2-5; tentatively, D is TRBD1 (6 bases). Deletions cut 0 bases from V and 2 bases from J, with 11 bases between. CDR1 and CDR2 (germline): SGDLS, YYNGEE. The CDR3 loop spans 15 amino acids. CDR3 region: CASSVGWGRQETQYF. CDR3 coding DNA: TGTGCCAGCAGCGTAGGTTGGGGGCGGCAAGAGACCCAGTACTTC.

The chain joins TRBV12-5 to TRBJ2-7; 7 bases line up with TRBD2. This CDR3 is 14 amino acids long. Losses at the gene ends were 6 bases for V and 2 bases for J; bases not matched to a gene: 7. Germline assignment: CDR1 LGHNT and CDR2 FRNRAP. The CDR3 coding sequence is TGTGCTAGTGGAAAGCGGGGCGAACCCTACGAGCAGTACTTC. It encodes CASGKRGEPYEQYF.

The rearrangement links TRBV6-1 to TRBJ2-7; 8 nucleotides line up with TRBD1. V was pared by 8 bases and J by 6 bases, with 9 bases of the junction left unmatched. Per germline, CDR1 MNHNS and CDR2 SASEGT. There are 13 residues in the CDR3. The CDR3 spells CASADRVGLEQYV. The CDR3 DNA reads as TGTGCCAGCGCGGACAGGGTAGGACTCGAGCAGTACGTC.

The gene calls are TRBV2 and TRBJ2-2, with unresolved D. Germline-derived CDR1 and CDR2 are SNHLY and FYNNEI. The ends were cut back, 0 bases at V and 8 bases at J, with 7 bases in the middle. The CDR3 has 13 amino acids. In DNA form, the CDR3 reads TGTGCCAGCAGTGAAGCGAAGCTGGGGGAGCTGTTTTTT. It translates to CASSEAKLGELFF.

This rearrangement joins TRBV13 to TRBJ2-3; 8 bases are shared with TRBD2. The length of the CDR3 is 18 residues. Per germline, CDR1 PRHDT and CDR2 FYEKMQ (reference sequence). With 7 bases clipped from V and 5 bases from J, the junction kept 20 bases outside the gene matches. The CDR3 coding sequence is TGTGCCAGCAACCCTCTGGGGAGCGGGGGCTACGGGGTAGATACGCAGTATTTT. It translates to CASNPLGSGGYGVDTQYF. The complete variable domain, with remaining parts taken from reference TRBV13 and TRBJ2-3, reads AAGVIQSPRHLIKEKRETATLKCYPIPRHDTVYWYQQGPGQDPQFLISFYEKMQSDKGSIPDRFSAQQFSDYHSELNMSSLELGDSALYFCASNPLGSGGYGVDTQYFGPGTRLTVL.

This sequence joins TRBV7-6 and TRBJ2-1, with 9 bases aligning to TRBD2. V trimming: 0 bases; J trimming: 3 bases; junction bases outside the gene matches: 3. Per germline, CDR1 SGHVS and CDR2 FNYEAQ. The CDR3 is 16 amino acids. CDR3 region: CASSLALAGSYNEQFF. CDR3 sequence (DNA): TGTGCCAGCAGCTTAGCCCTAGCGGGGAGCTACAATGAGCAGTTCTTC.

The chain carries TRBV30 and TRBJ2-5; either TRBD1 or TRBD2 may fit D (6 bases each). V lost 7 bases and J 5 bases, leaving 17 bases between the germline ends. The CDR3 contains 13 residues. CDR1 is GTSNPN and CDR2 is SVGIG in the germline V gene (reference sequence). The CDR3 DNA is TGTGCCTCTACCTCAGGGGCGGGGGAGACCCAGTACTTC. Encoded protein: CASTSGAGETQYF.

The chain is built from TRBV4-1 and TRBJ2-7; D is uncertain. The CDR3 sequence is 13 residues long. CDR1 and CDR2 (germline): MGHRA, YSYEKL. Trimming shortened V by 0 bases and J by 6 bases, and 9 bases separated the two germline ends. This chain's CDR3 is CASSQDLTSEQYF. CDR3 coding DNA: TGCGCCAGCAGCCAAGATCTGACATCCGAGCAGTACTTC.

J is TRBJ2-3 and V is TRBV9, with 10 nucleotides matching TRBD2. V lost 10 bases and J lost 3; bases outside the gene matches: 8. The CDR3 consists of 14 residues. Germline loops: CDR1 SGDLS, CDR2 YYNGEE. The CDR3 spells CASSGGAQTDTQYF. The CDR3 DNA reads TGTGCCTCGAGCGGGGGGGCCCAGACAGATACGCAGTATTTT. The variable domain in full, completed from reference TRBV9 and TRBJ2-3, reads DSGVTQTPKHLITATGQRVTLRCSPRSGDLSVYWYQQSLDQGLQFLIQYYNGEERAKGNILERFSAQQFPDLHSELNLSSLELGDSALYFCASSGGAQTDTQYFGPGTRLTVL.

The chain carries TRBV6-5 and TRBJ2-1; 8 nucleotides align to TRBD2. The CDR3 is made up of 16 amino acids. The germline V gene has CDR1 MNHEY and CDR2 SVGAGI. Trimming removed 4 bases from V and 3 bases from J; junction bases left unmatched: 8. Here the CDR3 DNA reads TGTGCCAGCAGTTTAATAGCGGGGAATAACTACAATGAGCAGTTCTTC. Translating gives CASSLIAGNNYNEQFF.

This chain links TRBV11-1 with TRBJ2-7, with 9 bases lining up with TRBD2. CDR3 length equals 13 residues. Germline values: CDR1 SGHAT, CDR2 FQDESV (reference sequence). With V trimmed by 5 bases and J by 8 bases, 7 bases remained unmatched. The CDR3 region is CASSPSGDKKQYV. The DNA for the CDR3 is TGTGCCAGCAGCCCTAGCGGGGATAAGAAGCAGTACGTC.

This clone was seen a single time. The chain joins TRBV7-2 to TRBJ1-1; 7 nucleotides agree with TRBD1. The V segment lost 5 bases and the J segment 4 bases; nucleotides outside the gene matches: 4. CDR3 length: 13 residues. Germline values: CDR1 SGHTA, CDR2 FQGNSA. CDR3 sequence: CASSPHRGTEAFF. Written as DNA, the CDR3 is TGTGCCAGCAGCCCACACAGGGGCACTGAAGCTTTCTTT.

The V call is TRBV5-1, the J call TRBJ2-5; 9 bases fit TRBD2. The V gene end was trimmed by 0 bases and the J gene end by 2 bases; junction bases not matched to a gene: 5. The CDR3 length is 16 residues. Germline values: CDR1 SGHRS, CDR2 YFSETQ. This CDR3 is CASSLGAGGRQETQYF. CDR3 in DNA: TGCGCCAGCAGCTTGGGAGCGGGGGGCCGACAAGAGACCCAGTACTTC.

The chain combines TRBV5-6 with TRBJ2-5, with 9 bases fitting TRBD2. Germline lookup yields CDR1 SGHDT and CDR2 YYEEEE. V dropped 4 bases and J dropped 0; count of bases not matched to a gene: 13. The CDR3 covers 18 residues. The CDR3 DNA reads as TGTGCCAGCAGCCCCGGGACCCTAGCGGGGCTATACCAAGAGACCCAGTACTTC. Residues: CASSPGTLAGLYQETQYF.

The CDR3 sequence: CASSQDMQKHTGELFF. The CDR3, as DNA: TGCGCCAGCAGCCAAGATATGCAAAAGCACACCGGGGAGCTGTTTTTT. The chain joins TRBV4-1 to TRBJ2-2; no firm D call. Trimming stripped 0 bases from V and 3 bases from J, with 11 bases between. The CDR3 covers 16 residues. Germline V gives CDR1 MGHRA, CDR2 YSYEKL.

In DNA form, the CDR3 reads TGTGCCATCACCCCCGGGACTAGCGGGACCCCTAGCACAGATACGCAGTATTTT. Translated, it gives CAITPGTSGTPSTDTQYF. The chain carries TRBV10-3 and TRBJ2-3; 13 bases fit TRBD2. Per the germline V gene, CDR1 is ENHRY and CDR2 is SYGVKD. The CDR3 sequence is 18 residues long. Trimming took 7 bases from V and 0 from J; bases not matched to a gene: 10.

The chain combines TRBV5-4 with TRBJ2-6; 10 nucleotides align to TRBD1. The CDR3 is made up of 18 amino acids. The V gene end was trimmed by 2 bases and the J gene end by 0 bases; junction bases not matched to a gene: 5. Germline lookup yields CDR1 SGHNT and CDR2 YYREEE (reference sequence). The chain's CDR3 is CASSLGRDRGSGANVLTF. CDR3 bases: TGTGCCAGCAGCTTAGGCCGGGACAGGGGCTCTGGGGCCAACGTCCTGACTTTC.